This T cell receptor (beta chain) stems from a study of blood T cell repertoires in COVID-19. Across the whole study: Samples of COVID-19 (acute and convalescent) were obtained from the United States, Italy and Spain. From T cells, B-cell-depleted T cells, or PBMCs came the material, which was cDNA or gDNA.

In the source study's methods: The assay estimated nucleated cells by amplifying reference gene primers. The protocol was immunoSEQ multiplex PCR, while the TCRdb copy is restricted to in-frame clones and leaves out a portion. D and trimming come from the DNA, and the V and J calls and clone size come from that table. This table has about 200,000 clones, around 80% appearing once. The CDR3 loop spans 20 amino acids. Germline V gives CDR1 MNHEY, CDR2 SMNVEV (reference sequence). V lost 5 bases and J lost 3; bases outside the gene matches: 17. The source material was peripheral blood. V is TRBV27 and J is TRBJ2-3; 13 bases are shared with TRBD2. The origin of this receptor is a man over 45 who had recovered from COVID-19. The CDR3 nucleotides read TGTGCCAGCAGTATTCCGGGACTAGCGGGACCATCGTCACCAACAGATACGCAGTATTTT. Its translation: CASSIPGLAGPSSPTDTQYF.